This note documents a single TCR beta chain sequence. Produced via immunoSEQ multiplex PCR; TCRdb's table is partial and in-frame only. This sample has 250,000 to 300,000 clones, with 86% found just once. This entry belongs to a study of blood T cell repertoires in COVID-19. CDR3 length: 15 amino acids. Per the germline V gene, CDR1 is WSHSY and CDR2 is SAAADI. V trimming: 5 bases; J trimming: 2 bases; junction bases outside the gene matches: 6. This sequence joins TRBV10-2 and TRBJ2-4, with TRBD1 identical over 7 bases. The specimen sequenced was PBMCs or T cells enriched from blood (not recorded which). This clonotype was obtained from a man between 18 and 35 years old who had recovered from COVID-19. The CDR3 is CASSFQGESKNIQYF. CDR3 sequence (DNA): TGCGCCAGCAGTTTCCAGGGGGAGTCCAAAAACATTCAGTACTTC.